This entry is about one T cell receptor (beta chain). The CDR3 runs to 12 residues. The germline V gene has CDR1 SGHRS and CDR2 YFSETQ. The ends were cut back, 3 bases at V and 3 bases at J, with 7 bases in the middle. The data stem from a study of CD8 T cells in Susac syndrome. From blood CD8+ and CD4+ T cells, the TCR beta chain was sequenced. Random hexamers were used to reverse transcribe an amount of 0.5 to 1 ug RNA. TCRdb passed the immunoSEQ multiplex PCR reads through MiXCR, listing each CDR3 protein once. The sample yields approximately 190,000 distinct CDR3 sequences, 95% seen once. This chain uses TRBV5-1 with TRBJ2-7; D call uncertain. The receptor was derived from a human donor with Susac syndrome. The sample taken for sequencing was CD8+ T cells from PBMCs. CDR3 nucleotide sequence: TGCGCCAGCAGCTCCGGAATCTACGAGCAGTACTTC. It specifies CASSSGIYEQYF. Looking up the rest from reference TRBV5-1 and TRBJ2-7 gives the full variable domain: KAGVTQTPRYLIKTRGQQVTLSCSPISGHRSVSWYQQTPGQGLQFLFEYFSETQRNKGNFPGRFSGRQFSNSRSEMNVSTLELGDSALYLCASSSGIYEQYFGPGTRLTVT.